Listed here are 10 T cell receptor beta chains from one sample, sequenced in a study of T cells after yellow fever vaccination. One entry per CDR3 protein results from TCRdb running MiXCR on the 5' RACE reads. The sample shows a few hundred thousand distinct CDR3 sequences, under 25% of them seen only once. The input for sequencing was PBMCs, taken 15 days after the yellow fever booster vaccination. Receptors were obtained from a man between 25 and 39 years old who received the YFV17D yellow fever vaccine.

This chain connects TRBV7-2 to TRBJ1-6, with 10 bases fitting TRBD1. V dropped 3 bases and J dropped 11; count of bases not matched to a gene: 7. CDR1 is SGHTA, CDR2 FQGNSA, per germline. The CDR3 consists of 15 residues. CDR3 amino acids: CASSFTGQGYAPLHF. The CDR3 bases are TGTGCCAGCAGCTTCACGGGACAGGGGTATGCACCCCTCCACTTT.

This clonotype was picked up a small number of times. Sequence at one end of the junction differs from germline and may be a read error. The genes are TRBV7-7 and TRBJ2-1; D gene uncertain. CDR3 length: 17 residues. Germline V gene lookup returns CDR1 SSHAT and CDR2 FNYEAQ (reference sequence). In nucleotides, the CDR3 is TGTGCTAGCAGCCCTACTGCTGGGTCGGGCTCCTACAATGAGCAGTTCTTC. As protein: CASSPTAGSGSYNEQFF.

This clonotype was recorded a few times. The chain carries TRBV12-3 or TRBV12-4 and TRBJ1-1; 10 nucleotides align to TRBD1. The V and J ends lost 5 bases and 4 bases, in that order; junction bases with no gene match: 7. This CDR3 spans 15 amino acids. Written as DNA, the CDR3 is TGTGCCAGCAGTACGACAGGGGGCTCGGGCACTGAAGCTTTCTTT. This gives the protein CASSTTGGSGTEAFF.

This clonotype occurred once. The rearrangement joins TRBV3-1 to TRBJ1-1; D remains unclear. Germline CDR1 is LGHDT and CDR2 is YNNKEL (reference sequence). Trimming cost V 1 base and J 2 bases, with 8 bases left between them. The CDR3 covers 14 residues. CDR3 DNA: TGTGCCAGCAGCCAAGCACTGTCAAACACTGAAGCTTTCTTT. This codes for CASSQALSNTEAFF.

The gene calls are TRBV20-1 and TRBJ1-1; D unclear. V was trimmed by 5 bases and J by 2 bases, leaving 9 bases between them. Germline assignment: CDR1 DFQATT and CDR2 SNEGSKA (reference sequence). The CDR3 sequence is 12 residues long. CDR3 amino acids: CSALFYNTEAFF. The DNA of the CDR3 is TGCAGTGCTCTTTTCTATAACACTGAAGCTTTCTTT.

The chain uses TRBV6-1 and TRBJ2-2; TRBD1 agrees at 8 bases. Germline V gives CDR1 MNHNS, CDR2 SASEGT. V was pared by 6 bases and J by 3 bases, with 3 bases of the junction left unmatched. There are 14 residues in the CDR3. CDR3 sequence reads: CASRSDRDTGELFF. The CDR3 nucleotides are TGTGCCAGCAGATCGGACAGGGACACCGGGGAGCTGTTTTTT.

The chain has TRBV7-8 and TRBJ2-1; D remains ambiguous. Per germline, CDR1 SGHVS and CDR2 FQNEAQ. The CDR3 runs to 14 residues. The ends were cut back, 4 bases at V and 0 bases at J, with 7 bases in the middle. CDR3 DNA sequence: TGTGCCAGCAGCTCCCAGCTCTCCTACAATGAGCAGTTCTTC. As protein: CASSSQLSYNEQFF.

This chain links TRBV6-4 with TRBJ2-2, with D possibly called TRBD1 or TRBD2 (5 bases each). The CDR3 has 14 amino acids. V was pared by 2 bases and J by 6 bases, with 10 bases between. Germline V lookup: CDR1 MRHNA, CDR2 SNTAGT. CDR3 coding DNA: TGTGCCAGCAGTGACGCAAGGGGAGCCGGGGAGCTGTTTTTT. The encoded protein is CASSDARGAGELFF.

The V call is TRBV29-1, the J call TRBJ2-5; weak D call: TRBD1 (6 bases). This CDR3 contains 13 residues. Germline V gene lookup returns CDR1 SQVTM and CDR2 ANQGSEA. V was clipped by 6 bases and J by 4 bases, with 15 bases between them. Here the CDR3 reads CSVERGFGETQYF. The CDR3 DNA is TGCAGCGTGGAAAGGGGGTTCGGAGAGACCCAGTACTTC.

The sample holds many counts of this clonotype. The chain uses TRBV20-1 and TRBJ2-7, with D perhaps TRBD1 or TRBD2 (6 bases each). The V end lost 6 bases, the J end lost 10 bases, and 16 bases lay between the germline ends. The CDR3 runs 11 residues. From germline, CDR1 is DFQATT and CDR2 SNEGSKA (reference sequence). The CDR3, as DNA: TGCAGTGCCGAGGGGGGAGTGCGTCAGTACTTC. Encoded protein: CSAEGGVRQYF.